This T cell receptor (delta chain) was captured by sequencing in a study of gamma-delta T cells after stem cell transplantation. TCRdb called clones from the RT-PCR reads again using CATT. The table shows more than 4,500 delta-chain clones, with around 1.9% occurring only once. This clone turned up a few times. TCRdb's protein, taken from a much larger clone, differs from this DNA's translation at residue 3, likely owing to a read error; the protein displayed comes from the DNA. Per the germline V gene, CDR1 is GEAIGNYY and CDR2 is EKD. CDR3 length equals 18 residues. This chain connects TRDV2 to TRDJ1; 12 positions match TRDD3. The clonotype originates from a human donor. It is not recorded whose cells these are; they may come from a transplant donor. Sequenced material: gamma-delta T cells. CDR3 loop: CARDGLLGDTAGTDKLIF. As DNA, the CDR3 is TGTGCCCGTGACGGGTTACTGGGGGATACAGCGGGCACCGATAAACTCATCTTT.